The next 29 T cell receptor beta chains were all read from a single sample in a study of STAT5B mutations in CD4+ large granular lymphocyte leukemia. Generated by immunoSEQ multiplex PCR, the TCRdb table keeps only in-frame clones and is missing some. The sample lists fewer than 50,000 clones; 80% to 85% were seen once. Sequencing input: CD4+ T cells from blood buffy coats. Every receptor here comes from a human donor in good health.

The chain has TRBV27 and TRBJ2-3; TRBD2 matches at 7 bases. The ends lost 5 bases at V and 1 base at J; junction bases unmatched: 6. Germline V CDR1 and CDR2: MNHEY, SMNVEV (reference sequence). The CDR3 is 15 residues long. CDR3 sequence: CASSSGAYRTDTQYF. The CDR3 DNA reads TGTGCCAGCAGTAGCGGGGCGTACCGCACAGATACGCAGTATTTT.

The chain is built from TRBV28 and TRBJ2-7; D gene uncertain. The CDR3 loop spans 14 amino acids. Germline V gene data show CDR1 as MDHEN and CDR2 as SYDVKM. The germline V and J ends were trimmed by 5 bases and 0 bases, with 11 bases remaining between them. CDR3 coding DNA: TGTGCCAGCAGTCCTACCCGTATCTCCTACGAGCAGTACTTC. It specifies CASSPTRISYEQYF.

The chain joins TRBV5-1 to TRBJ2-7, with D perhaps matching TRBD2 (5 bases). This CDR3 is built from 15 residues. V dropped 1 base and J dropped 2 bases, with 13 bases sitting between them. Looked up from germline, CDR1 is SGHRS and CDR2 is YFSETQ. The CDR3: CASSLFFSEAYEQYF. The CDR3 DNA sequence: TGCGCCAGCAGCTTGTTCTTCTCGGAGGCCTACGAGCAGTACTTC.

This chain joins TRBV29-1 and TRBJ1-2; D possibly corresponds to TRBD1 (5 bases). Trimming removed 0 bases from V and 0 bases from J, with 8 bases in between. The CDR3 contains 14 residues. Germline V gene lookup returns CDR1 SQVTM and CDR2 ANQGSEA. Written as DNA, the CDR3 is TGCAGCGTTGAAGAATGGGACTCTAACTATGGCTACACCTTC. Translating gives CSVEEWDSNYGYTF.

The rearrangement uses TRBV28 and TRBJ1-6; D gene unclear. CDR1 and CDR2 (germline): MDHEN, SYDVKM. Trimming removed 6 bases from V and 4 bases from J, with 7 bases in between. The CDR3 extends over 13 amino acids. The DNA for the CDR3 is TGTGCCAGCAGCCAAGGATATAATTCACCCCTCCACTTT. Its protein is CASSQGYNSPLHF.

This clone was counted a single time. V is TRBV4-1 and J is TRBJ1-4; 7 positions agree with TRBD1. The V segment lost 2 bases and the J segment 7 bases; nucleotides outside the gene matches: 7. The germline gives CDR1 MGHRA, CDR2 YSYEKL. The CDR3 runs 15 residues. The CDR3 loop reads CASSQPGQWGEKLFF. CDR3 sequence (DNA): TGCGCCAGCAGCCAACCGGGACAGTGGGGTGAAAAACTGTTTTTT.

The gene calls are TRBV25-1 and TRBJ2-5; D is tentatively TRBD1 or TRBD2 (5 bases each). V dropped 5 bases and J dropped 1 base, with 11 bases sitting between them. The CDR3 consists of 14 residues. Looked up from germline, CDR1 is MGHDK and CDR2 is SYGVNS. The CDR3 sequence: CASSLGRLQETQYF. The DNA for the CDR3 is TGTGCCAGCAGTCTGGGACGCCTCCAAGAGACCCAGTACTTC.

The chain is built from TRBV29-1 and TRBJ1-4; TRBD1 matches 10 bases. CDR3 length: 13 amino acids. CDR1 is SQVTM and CDR2 is ANQGSEA in the germline V gene. V lost 5 bases and J lost 8; bases outside the gene matches: 5. As DNA, the CDR3 is TGCAGCGTTAGAGACAGGGGGCGCGAAAAACTGTTTTTT. Residues: CSVRDRGREKLFF.

This clone was seen more than once but under ten times. V and J are TRBV2 and TRBJ1-1, with TRBD1 as a possible D gene (6 bases). Germline lookup yields CDR1 SNHLY and CDR2 FYNNEI. This CDR3 region has 14 residues. V gave up 4 bases and J gave up 0 bases, with 9 bases separating them. CDR3 bases: TGTGCCAGCAGTGGGCAGGGGTTGAACACTGAAGCTTTCTTT. Protein: CASSGQGLNTEAFF.

This rearrangement joins TRBV25-1 to TRBJ2-7; D remains ambiguous. The germline V gene has CDR1 MGHDK and CDR2 SYGVNS. V lost 2 bases, J lost 3 bases, and 5 bases lay in between. The CDR3 runs 12 residues. The CDR3 protein is CASSETSYEQYF. The CDR3 coding sequence is TGTGCCAGCAGTGAAACCAGCTACGAGCAGTACTTC.

This clone was picked up a small number of times. The V call is TRBV10-1, the J call TRBJ2-2, with 8 bases matching TRBD1. With V trimmed by 2 bases and J by 0 bases, 2 bases remained unmatched. The CDR3 consists of 16 residues. Per germline, CDR1 WNHNN and CDR2 SYGVQD (reference sequence). The CDR3 loop is CASSEAGGTNTGELFF. The CDR3 DNA reads TGCGCCAGCAGTGAGGCAGGGGGCACGAACACCGGGGAGCTGTTTTTT.

The chain combines TRBV5-1 with TRBJ2-3; the match to TRBD2 covers 13 bases. Germline CDR1 and CDR2: SGHRS and YFSETQ. The junction had 5 bases not matched to a gene; V was cut back by 4 bases and J by 0 bases. CDR3 length equals 17 residues. Here the CDR3 reads CASSARTSGGSTDTQYF. The CDR3 DNA is TGCGCCAGCAGCGCCCGGACTAGCGGGGGTAGCACAGATACGCAGTATTTT. The entire variable domain, with the rest obtained from reference TRBV5-1 and TRBJ2-3, is as follows: KAGVTQTPRYLIKTRGQQVTLSCSPISGHRSVSWYQQTPGQGLQFLFEYFSETQRNKGNFPGRFSGRQFSNSRSEMNVSTLELGDSALYLCASSARTSGGSTDTQYFGPGTRLTVL.

V and J are TRBV4-1 and TRBJ2-1, with D uncertain. Germline V CDR1 and CDR2: MGHRA, YSYEKL. Trimming took 4 bases from V and 3 from J, leaving 10 bases between them. There are 14 residues in the CDR3. In DNA form, the CDR3 reads TGCGCCAGCAGCCGTTTGTTCAGCTACAATGAGCAGTTCTTC. This translates into CASSRLFSYNEQFF.

The chain links TRBV14 to TRBJ2-5, with a weak D call TRBD1 (6 bases). This CDR3 contains 13 residues. CDR1 and CDR2 (germline): SGHDN, FVKESK. V lost 4 bases and J lost 3, with 9 bases in between. Here the CDR3 reads CASSRGQEETQYF. CDR3 DNA: TGTGCCAGCAGCCGGGGACAAGAAGAGACCCAGTACTTC.

V is TRBV29-1 and J is TRBJ1-1; the D is unclear. This CDR3 contains 14 residues. V was cut by 7 bases and J by 0 bases, with 15 bases left in between. The germline V gene has CDR1 SQVTM and CDR2 ANQGSEA. The CDR3 sequence is CSATRATVNTEAFF. The CDR3 DNA sequence: TGCAGCGCCACCCGAGCGACGGTGAACACTGAAGCTTTCTTT. The whole variable domain, remainder taken from reference TRBV29-1 and TRBJ1-1, is SAVISQKPSRDICQRGTSLTIQCQVDSQVTMMFWYRQQPGQSLTLIATANQGSEATYESGFVIDKFPISRPNLTFSTLTVSNMSPEDSSIYLCSATRATVNTEAFFGQGTRLTVV.

The J gene is TRBJ2-5, the V gene TRBV2; the D gene is possibly TRBD2 (6 bases). The CDR3 is 15 residues long. Germline V gene lookup returns CDR1 SNHLY and CDR2 FYNNEI. The ends were cut back, 6 bases at V and 2 bases at J, with 16 bases in the middle. CDR3 nucleotides: TGTGCCAGCAGAAGCCGCGGGGTTCTACAAGAGACCCAGTACTTC. It translates to CASRSRGVLQETQYF.

The V call is TRBV9, the J call TRBJ2-2; D unclear. Germline V gives CDR1 SGDLS, CDR2 YYNGEE. V shed 3 bases and J shed 3 bases, with 12 bases lying between them. The CDR3 consists of 15 residues. CDR3 in amino acids: CASSGQPEHTGELFF. The CDR3 bases are TGTGCCAGCAGCGGGCAACCCGAACACACCGGGGAGCTGTTTTTT. Drawing the rest from reference TRBV9 and TRBJ2-2, the complete variable domain is DSGVTQTPKHLITATGQRVTLRCSPRSGDLSVYWYQQSLDQGLQFLIQYYNGEERAKGNILERFSAQQFPDLHSELNLSSLELGDSALYFCASSGQPEHTGELFFGEGSRLTVL.

The CDR3 reads CASSVEGTGKEKLFF. The CDR3 DNA is TGTGCCAGCAGCGTAGAAGGGACAGGGAAGGAAAAACTGTTTTTT. The chain recombines TRBV9 with TRBJ1-4; TRBD1 aligns across 9 bases. Germline values: CDR1 SGDLS, CDR2 YYNGEE. The CDR3 is made up of 15 amino acids. The V segment lost 0 bases and the J segment 8 bases; nucleotides outside the gene matches: 5.

This sequence joins TRBV7-9 and TRBJ1-6; D gene unclear. The CDR3 has 14 residues. V was pared by 2 bases and J by 4 bases, with 6 bases between. The germline CDR1 and CDR2 sequences are SEHNR and FQNEAQ (reference sequence). The CDR3 loop reads CASSLRLYNSPLHF. CDR3 DNA: TGTGCCAGCAGCTTAAGACTTTATAATTCACCCCTCCACTTT.

The chain carries TRBV28 and TRBJ1-5; D remains ambiguous. This CDR3 contains 14 residues. V was cut by 8 bases and J by 6 bases, with 17 bases left in between. The V gene's germline CDR1 is MDHEN and CDR2 SYDVKM. The CDR3 DNA reads as TGTGCCAGCCGAAGGGAGGCAAATATTCAGCCCCAGCATTTT. As protein: CASRREANIQPQHF.

The J gene is TRBJ1-2, the V gene TRBV19; 8 bases match TRBD1. Germline V gene data show CDR1 as LNHDA and CDR2 as SQIVND (reference sequence). The CDR3 consists of 14 residues. Trimming cost V 6 bases and J 8 bases; bases outside gene matches: 11. The CDR3 loop is CASSRDRTQAGYTF. In DNA, the CDR3 is TGTGCCAGTAGCCGGGACAGGACCCAAGCGGGCTACACCTTC.

This clone has a handful of counts. The chain employs TRBV10-3 and TRBJ1-5; 7 bases align to TRBD1. The CDR3 runs 17 residues. Trimming at V came to 0 bases and at J to 0 bases, leaving 5 bases not matched to a gene. Germline V gene sequence: CDR1 ENHRY, CDR2 SYGVKD. As DNA, the CDR3 is TGTGCCATCAGTGAGTCAGGGGGCCTGTATAGCAATCAGCCCCAGCATTTT. Amino acids: CAISESGGLYSNQPQHF.

J is TRBJ2-7 and V is TRBV11-3; D possibly corresponds to TRBD1 (6 bases). Germline V lookup: CDR1 SGHNT, CDR2 YENEEA. This CDR3 comprises 16 residues. Deletions cut 2 bases from V and 5 bases from J, with 19 bases between. The DNA for the CDR3 is TGTGCCAGCAGCTTAAGTCATATACAGGGACGCCACGAGCAGTACTTC. The encoded protein is CASSLSHIQGRHEQYF.

The chain carries TRBV5-1 and TRBJ2-5, with a tentative D call TRBD1 (5 bases). The J call may be in error: the DNA end matches TRBJ2-7 better. CDR3 length: 15 residues. Germline values: CDR1 SGHRS, CDR2 YFSETQ. CDR3 in DNA: TGCGCCAGCAGCTTGGATTGGGGCCAGTTATACGAGCAGTACTTC. It codes for CASSLDWGQLYEQYF.

This chain joins TRBV7-3 and TRBJ1-1; D remains unclear. CDR3 length: 13 amino acids. Trimming removed 1 base from V and 1 base from J, with 4 bases in between. Germline values: CDR1 SGHTA, CDR2 FQGTGA. The CDR3 DNA reads TGTGCCAGCAGCTTAATGGAGAACACTGAAGCTTTCTTT. It codes for CASSLMENTEAFF.

This sequence joins TRBV11-2 and TRBJ1-2, with TRBD1 matching over 7 bases. Per the germline V gene, CDR1 is SGHAT and CDR2 is FQNNGV. V lost 8 bases, J lost 8 bases, and 14 bases stayed unmatched. CDR3 length: 14 amino acids. The CDR3 region is CASRRIIQGRGYTF. CDR3 nucleotides: TGTGCCAGCCGCCGGATTATACAGGGGAGAGGCTACACCTTC.

The chain joins TRBV2 to TRBJ1-2; the D is unclear. Trimming took 5 bases from V and 6 from J, leaving 13 bases between them. The CDR3 has 13 amino acids. Germline V CDR1 and CDR2: SNHLY, FYNNEI. CDR3 residues: CASSSDGDNGYTF. In DNA form, the CDR3 reads TGTGCCAGCAGTAGCGACGGTGATAATGGCTACACCTTC.

V is TRBV27 and J is TRBJ2-7, with D perhaps TRBD1 (5 bases). CDR3 length: 14 residues. Per the germline V gene, CDR1 is MNHEY and CDR2 is SMNVEV (reference sequence). V was pared by 2 bases and J by 4 bases, with 12 bases between. CDR3 DNA sequence: TGTGCCAGCAGTTTAAGGGGCACTGTTTACGAGCAGTACTTC. It yields the protein CASSLRGTVYEQYF.

The CDR3 protein is CASSWGQPEETQYF. DNA for the CDR3: TGTGCCAGCAGCTGGGGACAGCCCGAAGAGACCCAGTACTTC. The chain combines TRBV7-2 with TRBJ2-5; 7 bases agree with TRBD1. The CDR3 loop spans 14 amino acids. V trimming: 4 bases; J trimming: 3 bases; junction bases outside the gene matches: 5. Germline CDR1 is SGHTA and CDR2 is FQGNSA. The full variable domain, in which reference TRBV7-2 and TRBJ2-5 provide the parts outside the CDR3, is GAGVSQSPSNKVTEKGKDVELRCDPISGHTALYWYRQSLGQGLEFLIYFQGNSAPDKSGLPSDRFSAERTGGSVSTLTIQRTQQEDSAVYLCASSWGQPEETQYFGPGTRLLVL.